The 18 T cell receptor beta chains reported below all come from one sample, sequenced in a study of blood T cell repertoires in COVID-19. Assay: immunoSEQ multiplex PCR; the TCRdb copy retains only in-frame clones and omits some. The table records fewer than 400,000 clones, 80% to 90% of them present only once. The sample comprised PBMCs or T cells enriched from blood (not recorded which). All receptors derive from a young man who had recovered from COVID-19.

V usage is TRBV5-1 and J usage is TRBJ2-2; D is unresolved. V was pared by 2 bases and J by 4 bases, with 6 bases between. The CDR3 runs to 13 residues. Germline loops: CDR1 SGHRS, CDR2 YFSETQ. CDR3 nucleotides: TGCGCCAGCAGCTTCTACCCCACCGGGGAGCTGTTTTTT. Translation gives CASSFYPTGELFF.

In its sample, this clone was seen once. The V call is TRBV9, the J call TRBJ1-1; 8 nucleotides align to TRBD1. The V gene end was trimmed by 0 bases and the J gene end by 6 bases; junction bases not matched to a gene: 4. The CDR3 runs 14 residues. Looked up from germline, CDR1 is SGDLS and CDR2 is YYNGEE. The CDR3 DNA follows: TGTGCCAGCAGCGTAGACCCCAGGGGGCCTGAAGCTTTCTTT. Protein sequence: CASSVDPRGPEAFF.

This chain uses TRBV6-5 with TRBJ1-2; 8 nucleotides agree with TRBD1. The CDR3 runs to 14 residues. Germline CDR1 and CDR2: MNHEY and SVGAGI. The V segment lost 3 bases and the J segment 6 bases; nucleotides outside the gene matches: 6. The CDR3 bases are TGTGCCAGCAGTTATACGGACAGGGCTAATGGCTACACCTTC. It yields the protein CASSYTDRANGYTF.

The CDR3 coding sequence is TGTGCCAGTAGTATTACGCGGCAGGGGGTAGATACGCAGTATTTT. It yields the protein CASSITRQGVDTQYF. The chain links TRBV19 to TRBJ2-3; 7 bases match TRBD1. V trimming: 3 bases; J trimming: 5 bases; junction bases outside the gene matches: 8. CDR1 LNHDA and CDR2 SQIVND come from the germline V gene (reference sequence). The CDR3 consists of 15 residues.

This rearrangement joins TRBV27 to TRBJ2-7, with D unclear. The germline CDR1 and CDR2 sequences are MNHEY and SMNVEV (reference sequence). The CDR3 runs to 13 residues. Deletions cut 3 bases from V and 2 bases from J, with 8 bases between. In nucleotides, the CDR3 is TGTGCCAGCAGTTTCGGTAGCACCTACGAGCAGTACTTC. Translating it yields CASSFGSTYEQYF.

This clone was seen a single time. This chain joins TRBV11-2 and TRBJ2-1, with 7 bases matching TRBD2. From germline, CDR1 is SGHAT and CDR2 FQNNGV. The CDR3 extends over 15 amino acids. J was trimmed by 4 bases and V by 4 bases; bases with no gene match: 7. This CDR3 is CASSYIKGLYNEQFF. CDR3 nucleotide sequence: TGTGCCAGCAGCTACATCAAGGGACTATACAATGAGCAGTTCTTC.

V gene TRBV24-1 combines with J gene TRBJ1-5, with 7 nucleotides matching TRBD1. CDR1 is KGHDR and CDR2 is SFDVKD in the germline V gene. This CDR3 comprises 16 residues. J lost 1 base, V lost 2 bases, and 4 bases had no gene match. The CDR3 spells CATSDSLQGSNQPQHF. The DNA of the CDR3 is TGTGCCACCAGTGATTCGCTACAGGGGAGCAATCAGCCCCAGCATTTT.

The rearrangement links TRBV7-2 to TRBJ1-2, with 9 positions matching TRBD1. The CDR3 contains 15 residues. Per the germline V gene, CDR1 is SGHTA and CDR2 is FQGNSA. V lost 5 bases and J lost 4; bases outside the gene matches: 8. The CDR3: CASSVSGQGAYGYTF. The CDR3 coding sequence is TGTGCCAGCAGCGTTTCGGGACAGGGCGCCTATGGCTACACCTTC.

The chain uses TRBV4-1 and TRBJ1-4, with 8 bases that match TRBD1. CDR1 is MGHRA, CDR2 YSYEKL, per germline. This CDR3 comprises 15 residues. The J segment lost 7 bases and the V segment lost 8 bases, leaving 12 bases of the junction unmatched. The CDR3, as DNA: TGCGCCAGCGCCACCCCCGGGACAGGTCTTGAAAAACTGTTTTTT. It specifies CASATPGTGLEKLFF.

This chain links TRBV27 with TRBJ2-5, with a tentative D call TRBD2 (5 bases). The CDR3 is 13 amino acids. The V gene's germline CDR1 is MNHEY and CDR2 SMNVEV (reference sequence). V dropped 6 bases and J dropped 5 bases, with 13 bases sitting between them. The CDR3 sequence: CASSREGEETQYF. The CDR3 DNA sequence: TGTGCCAGCAGCCGGGAAGGTGAGGAGACCCAGTACTTC.

The rearrangement links TRBV6-4 to TRBJ1-2; D ambiguous. Looked up from germline, CDR1 is MRHNA and CDR2 is SNTAGT. CDR3 length equals 17 residues. Trimming took off 0 bases at V and 8 bases at J, with 22 bases between the two ends. The CDR3 region has the DNA TGTGCCAGCAGTGACTCCTGGGGAGACAACTCCCGCAGGGGCTACACCTTC. Protein product: CASSDSWGDNSRRGYTF.

This chain connects TRBV6-6 to TRBJ2-7; 11 bases fit TRBD2. V lost 6 bases to trimming and J lost 2 bases; unmatched junction nucleotides: 3. CDR1 MNHNY and CDR2 SVGAGI come from the germline V gene (reference sequence). This CDR3 contains 14 residues. CDR3 residues: CASSVAGGPYEQYF. The DNA for the CDR3 is TGTGCCAGCAGCGTAGCGGGGGGGCCCTACGAGCAGTACTTC.

The chain joins TRBV4-1 to TRBJ1-1; D gene unclear. This CDR3 is built from 14 residues. Germline values: CDR1 MGHRA, CDR2 YSYEKL. V lost 2 bases and J 0 bases, leaving 7 bases between the germline ends. Here the CDR3 reads CASSQSSMNTEAFF. CDR3 bases: TGCGCCAGCAGCCAAAGTAGTATGAACACTGAAGCTTTCTTT.

As DNA, the CDR3 is TGTGCCACAGGAACGGCGGGAGGGCCTCGAAGACACGAGCAGTACTTC. Residues: CATGTAGGPRRHEQYF. The chain is built from TRBV27 and TRBJ2-7; TRBD2 aligns across 9 bases. This CDR3 is built from 16 residues. J was trimmed by 5 bases and V by 10 bases; bases with no gene match: 18. Germline V gene lookup returns CDR1 MNHEY and CDR2 SMNVEV (reference sequence).

The V call is TRBV19, the J call TRBJ2-1; D might be TRBD1 (6 bases). CDR1 and CDR2 from the germline V gene are LNHDA and SQIVND (reference sequence). The CDR3 covers 15 residues. Between the trimmed V and J ends, which lost 5 bases and 5 bases, there was a span of 16 bases. The CDR3 DNA reads as TGTGCCAGTAGTTCAAGGGGGAATCACAACAATGAGCAGTTCTTC. Residues: CASSSRGNHNNEQFF.

Written as DNA, the CDR3 is TGCGCCAGCAGCTCCTCGACAGGCCCCACAACTAATGAAAAACTGTTTTTT. It is translated as CASSSSTGPTTNEKLFF. This sequence joins TRBV5-1 and TRBJ1-4, with a tentative D call TRBD1 (6 bases). Trimming removed 3 bases from V and 0 bases from J, with 15 bases in between. CDR1 and CDR2 from the germline V gene are SGHRS and YFSETQ. The CDR3 length is 17 residues.

The chain employs TRBV13 and TRBJ2-3, with TRBD2 identical over 8 bases. The germline V gene encodes CDR1 PRHDT and CDR2 FYEKMQ (reference sequence). The length of the CDR3 is 17 residues. V was clipped by 0 bases and J by 0 bases; unmatched bases: 5. In nucleotides, the CDR3 is TGTGCCAGCAGCTTAGGCCTTAGCGGGGCTAGCACAGATACGCAGTATTTT. It is translated as CASSLGLSGASTDTQYF.

This sequence joins TRBV7-9 and TRBJ2-1; D is unclear. Germline V gene data show CDR1 as SEHNR and CDR2 as FQNEAQ (reference sequence). The CDR3 length is 14 residues. The V end was cut by 2 bases, the J end by 6 bases, with 11 bases between. For the CDR3, the DNA is TGTGCCAGCAGCTTAACGTTAGTCCTCAATGAGCAGTTCTTC. This encodes CASSLTLVLNEQFF.